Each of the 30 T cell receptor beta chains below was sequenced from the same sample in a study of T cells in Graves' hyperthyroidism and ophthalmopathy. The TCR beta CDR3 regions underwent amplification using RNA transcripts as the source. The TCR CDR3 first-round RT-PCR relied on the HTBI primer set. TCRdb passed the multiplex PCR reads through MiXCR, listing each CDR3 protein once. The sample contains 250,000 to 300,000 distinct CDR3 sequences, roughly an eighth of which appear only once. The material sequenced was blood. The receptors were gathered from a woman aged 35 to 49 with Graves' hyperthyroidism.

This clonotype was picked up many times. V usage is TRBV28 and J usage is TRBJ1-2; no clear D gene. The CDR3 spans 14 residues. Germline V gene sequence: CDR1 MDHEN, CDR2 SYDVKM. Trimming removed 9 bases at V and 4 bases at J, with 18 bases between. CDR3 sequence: CASSSRNFFYGYTF. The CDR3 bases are TGTGCCAGTTCTAGTCGAAATTTCTTCTATGGCTACACCTTC.

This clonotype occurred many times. CDR3 sequence reads: CASSRYMAGARSYEQYF. The CDR3, as DNA: TGTGCCAGCAGTAGATATATGGCGGGAGCGAGGTCCTACGAGCAGTACTTC. The genes are TRBV27 and TRBJ2-7; 7 bases match TRBD2. Germline-derived CDR1 and CDR2 are MNHEY and SMNVEV (reference sequence). V shed 5 bases, J shed 1 base, and the junction held 14 bases outside the gene matches. This CDR3 spans 17 amino acids.

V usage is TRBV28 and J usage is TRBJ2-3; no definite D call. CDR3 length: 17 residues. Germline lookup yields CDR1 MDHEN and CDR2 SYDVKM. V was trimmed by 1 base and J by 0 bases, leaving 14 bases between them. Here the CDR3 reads CASSLFGAESSTDTQYF. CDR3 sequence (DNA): TGTGCCAGCAGTTTATTCGGCGCCGAGAGCAGCACAGATACGCAGTATTTT.

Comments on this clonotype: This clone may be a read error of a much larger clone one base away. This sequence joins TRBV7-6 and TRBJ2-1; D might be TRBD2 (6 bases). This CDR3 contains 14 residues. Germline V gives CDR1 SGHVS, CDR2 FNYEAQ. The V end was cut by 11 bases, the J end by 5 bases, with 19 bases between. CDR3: CAGTTGVNHNEQFF. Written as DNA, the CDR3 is TGTGCCGGCACTACGGGAGTAAACCACAATGAGCAGTTCTTC.

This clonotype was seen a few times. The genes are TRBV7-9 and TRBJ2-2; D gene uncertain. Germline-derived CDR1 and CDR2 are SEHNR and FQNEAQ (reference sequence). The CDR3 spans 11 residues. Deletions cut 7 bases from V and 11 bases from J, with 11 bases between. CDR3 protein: CASNPGIELFF. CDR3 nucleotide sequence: TGTGCCAGCAATCCGGGCATAGAGCTGTTTTTT.

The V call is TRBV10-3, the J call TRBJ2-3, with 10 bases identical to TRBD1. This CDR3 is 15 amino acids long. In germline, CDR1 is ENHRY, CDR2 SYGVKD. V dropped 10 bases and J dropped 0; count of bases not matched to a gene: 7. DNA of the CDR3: TGTGCCACCCTTTGGACAGGGGGGAGCACAGATACGCAGTATTTT. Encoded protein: CATLWTGGSTDTQYF.

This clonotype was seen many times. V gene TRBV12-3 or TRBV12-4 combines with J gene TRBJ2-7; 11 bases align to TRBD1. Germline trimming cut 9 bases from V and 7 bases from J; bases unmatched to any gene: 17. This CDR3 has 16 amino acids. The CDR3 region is CARRPAYGQGAREQYF. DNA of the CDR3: TGTGCCAGGAGACCAGCCTACGGACAGGGGGCGCGAGAGCAGTACTTC.

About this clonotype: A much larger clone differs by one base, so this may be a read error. CDR3 residues: CATSDRGVESNYGYTF. The CDR3 nucleotides read TGTGCCACCAGTGATAGGGGAGTCGAATCTAACTATGGCTACACCTTC. The chain couples TRBV10-3 to TRBJ1-2; D may be TRBD1 (5 bases). From germline, CDR1 is ENHRY and CDR2 SYGVKD. The CDR3 is 16 amino acids.

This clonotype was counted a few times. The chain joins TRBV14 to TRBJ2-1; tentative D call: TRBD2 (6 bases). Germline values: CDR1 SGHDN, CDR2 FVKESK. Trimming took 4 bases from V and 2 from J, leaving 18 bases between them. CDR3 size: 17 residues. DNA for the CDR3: TGTGCCAGCAGCCGAAGGATTGGGGGAGGAACCTACAATGAGCAGTTCTTC. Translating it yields CASSRRIGGGTYNEQFF.

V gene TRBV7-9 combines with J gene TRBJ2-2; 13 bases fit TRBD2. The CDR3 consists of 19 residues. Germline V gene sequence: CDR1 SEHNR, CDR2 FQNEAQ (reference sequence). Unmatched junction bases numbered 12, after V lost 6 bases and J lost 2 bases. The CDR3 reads CASSHIGTSGTTNTGELFF. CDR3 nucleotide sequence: TGTGCCAGCAGTCACATTGGGACTAGCGGGACTACTAACACCGGGGAGCTGTTTTTT.

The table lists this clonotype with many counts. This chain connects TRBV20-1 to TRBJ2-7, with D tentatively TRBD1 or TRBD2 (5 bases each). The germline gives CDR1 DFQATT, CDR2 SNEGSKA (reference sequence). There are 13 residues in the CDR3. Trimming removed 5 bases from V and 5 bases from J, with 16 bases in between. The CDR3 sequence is CSAVPPGGDEQYF. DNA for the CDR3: TGCAGTGCTGTGCCACCTGGGGGAGACGAGCAGTACTTC.

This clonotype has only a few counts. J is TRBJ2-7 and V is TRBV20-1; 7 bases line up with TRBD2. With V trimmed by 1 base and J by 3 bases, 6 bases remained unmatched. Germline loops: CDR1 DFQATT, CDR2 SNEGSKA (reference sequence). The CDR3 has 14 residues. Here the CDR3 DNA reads TGCAGTGCTAGAGGGCTAGCGGAGGTCTACGAGCAGTACTTC. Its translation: CSARGLAEVYEQYF.

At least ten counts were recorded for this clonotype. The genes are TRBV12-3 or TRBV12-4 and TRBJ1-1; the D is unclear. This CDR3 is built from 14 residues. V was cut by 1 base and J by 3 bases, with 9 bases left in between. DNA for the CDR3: TGTGCCAGCAGTTTAGAGGGAAGGGACACTGAAGCTTTCTTT. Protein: CASSLEGRDTEAFF.

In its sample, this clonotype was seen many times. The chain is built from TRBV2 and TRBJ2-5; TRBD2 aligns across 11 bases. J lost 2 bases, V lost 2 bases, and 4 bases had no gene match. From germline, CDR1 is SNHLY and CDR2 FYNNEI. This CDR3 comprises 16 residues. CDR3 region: CASSEMTSGVQETQYF. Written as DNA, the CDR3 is TGTGCCAGCAGTGAAATGACTAGCGGGGTGCAAGAGACCCAGTACTTC.

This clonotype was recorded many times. As DNA, the CDR3 is TGTGCCAGCAGTCCGACTACCAGCCGGCGAATAGAGCAGTTCTTC. It specifies CASSPTTSRRIEQFF. V usage is TRBV2 and J usage is TRBJ2-1, with a weak D call TRBD2 (5 bases). The CDR3 is made up of 15 amino acids. Trimming removed 5 bases at V and 10 bases at J, with 21 bases between. Germline V gene sequence: CDR1 SNHLY, CDR2 FYNNEI.

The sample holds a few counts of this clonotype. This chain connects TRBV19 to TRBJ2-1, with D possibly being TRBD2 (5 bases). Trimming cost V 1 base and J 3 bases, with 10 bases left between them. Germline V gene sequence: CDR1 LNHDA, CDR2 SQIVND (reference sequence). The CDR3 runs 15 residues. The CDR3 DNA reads TGTGCCAGTAGTATAGTTCGGGGAAACTACAATGAGCAGTTCTTC. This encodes CASSIVRGNYNEQFF.

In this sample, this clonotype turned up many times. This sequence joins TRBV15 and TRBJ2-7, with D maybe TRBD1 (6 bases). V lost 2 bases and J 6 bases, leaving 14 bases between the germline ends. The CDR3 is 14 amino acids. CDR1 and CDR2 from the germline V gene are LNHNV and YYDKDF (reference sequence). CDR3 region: CATSRPTGLGEQYF. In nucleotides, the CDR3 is TGTGCCACCAGCAGACCTACAGGGTTAGGCGAGCAGTACTTC.

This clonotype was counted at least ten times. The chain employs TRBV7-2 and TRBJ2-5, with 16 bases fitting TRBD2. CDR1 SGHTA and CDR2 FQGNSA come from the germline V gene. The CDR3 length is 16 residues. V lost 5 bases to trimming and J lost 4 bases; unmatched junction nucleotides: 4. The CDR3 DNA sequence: TGTGCCAGCAGCCAGGGACTAGCGGGAGGGGCAGAGACCCAGTACTTC. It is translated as CASSQGLAGGAETQYF.

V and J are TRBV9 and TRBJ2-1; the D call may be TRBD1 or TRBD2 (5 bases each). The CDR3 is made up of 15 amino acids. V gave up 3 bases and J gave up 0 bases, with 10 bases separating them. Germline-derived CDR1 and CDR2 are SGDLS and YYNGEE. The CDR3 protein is CASSAWGSSYNEQFF. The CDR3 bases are TGTGCCAGCAGCGCCTGGGGGAGCTCCTACAATGAGCAGTTCTTC.

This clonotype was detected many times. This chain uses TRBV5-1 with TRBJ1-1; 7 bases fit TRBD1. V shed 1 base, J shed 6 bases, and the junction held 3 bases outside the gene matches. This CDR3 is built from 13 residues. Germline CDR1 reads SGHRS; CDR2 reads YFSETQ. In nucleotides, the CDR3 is TGCGCCAGCAGCTTGCAGGGGGTGGCTGAAGCTTTCTTT. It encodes CASSLQGVAEAFF.

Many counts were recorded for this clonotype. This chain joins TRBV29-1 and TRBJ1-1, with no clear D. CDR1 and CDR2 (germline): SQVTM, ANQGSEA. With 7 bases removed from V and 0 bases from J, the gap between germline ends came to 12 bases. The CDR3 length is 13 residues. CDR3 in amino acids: CSGRRRLNTEAFF. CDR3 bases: TGCAGCGGTCGCAGGAGATTGAACACTGAAGCTTTCTTT.

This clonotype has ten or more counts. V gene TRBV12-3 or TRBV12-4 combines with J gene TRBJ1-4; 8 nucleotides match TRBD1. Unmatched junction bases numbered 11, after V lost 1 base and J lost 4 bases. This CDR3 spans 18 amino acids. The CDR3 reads CASSLGDRGPPHNEKLFF. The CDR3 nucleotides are TGTGCCAGCAGTTTAGGAGACAGGGGCCCACCCCATAATGAAAAACTGTTTTTT.

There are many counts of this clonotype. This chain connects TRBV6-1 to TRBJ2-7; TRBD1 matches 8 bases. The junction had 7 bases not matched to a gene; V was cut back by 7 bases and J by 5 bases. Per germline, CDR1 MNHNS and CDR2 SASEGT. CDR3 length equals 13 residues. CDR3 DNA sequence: TGTGCCAGCAACCAACAGGGACAGGACGAGCAGTACTTC. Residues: CASNQQGQDEQYF.

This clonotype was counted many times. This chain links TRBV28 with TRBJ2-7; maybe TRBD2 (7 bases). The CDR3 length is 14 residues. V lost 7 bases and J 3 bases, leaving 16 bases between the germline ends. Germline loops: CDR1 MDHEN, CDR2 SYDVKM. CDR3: CASTETGGHYEQYF. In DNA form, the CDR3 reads TGTGCCAGCACCGAAACCGGGGGGCACTACGAGCAGTACTTC.

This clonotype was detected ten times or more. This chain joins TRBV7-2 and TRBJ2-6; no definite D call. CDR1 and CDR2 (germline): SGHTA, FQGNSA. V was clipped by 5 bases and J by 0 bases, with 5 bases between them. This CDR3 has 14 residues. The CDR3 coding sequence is TGTGCCAGCAGCAAGAGCTCTGGGGCCAACGTCCTGACTTTC. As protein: CASSKSSGANVLTF.

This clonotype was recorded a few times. The DNA of the CDR3 is TGCGCCAGCAGCTTACTACCGGGACAGGGACGCAATCAGCCCCAGCATTTT. Amino acids: CASSLLPGQGRNQPQHF. The chain couples TRBV5-1 to TRBJ1-5, with 9 positions matching TRBD1. The germline gives CDR1 SGHRS, CDR2 YFSETQ. The CDR3 has 17 residues. With V trimmed by 2 bases and J by 2 bases, 8 bases remained unmatched.

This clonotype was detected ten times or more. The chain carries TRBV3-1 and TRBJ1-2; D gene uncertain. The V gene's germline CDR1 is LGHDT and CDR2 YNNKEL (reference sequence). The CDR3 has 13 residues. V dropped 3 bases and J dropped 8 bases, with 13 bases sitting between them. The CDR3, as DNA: TGTGCCAGCAGCCATCGTCGTGATAGCGGCTACACCTTC. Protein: CASSHRRDSGYTF.

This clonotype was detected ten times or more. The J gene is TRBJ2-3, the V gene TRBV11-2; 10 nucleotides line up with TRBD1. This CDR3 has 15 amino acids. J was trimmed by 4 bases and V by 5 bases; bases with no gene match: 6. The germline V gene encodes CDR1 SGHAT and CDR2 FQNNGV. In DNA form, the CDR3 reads TGTGCCAGCAGCCCTAGGACAGGGGGTTCAGATACGCAGTATTTT. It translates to CASSPRTGGSDTQYF. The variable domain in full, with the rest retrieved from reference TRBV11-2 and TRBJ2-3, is EAGVAQSPRYKIIEKRQSVAFWCNPISGHATLYWYQQILGQGPKLLIQFQNNGVVDDSQLPKDRFSAERLKGVDSTLKIQPAKLEDSAVYLCASSPRTGGSDTQYFGPGTRLTVL.

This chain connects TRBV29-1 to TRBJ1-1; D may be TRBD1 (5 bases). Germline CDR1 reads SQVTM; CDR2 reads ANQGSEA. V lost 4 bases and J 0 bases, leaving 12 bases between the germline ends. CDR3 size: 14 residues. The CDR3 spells CSVGGGDMNTEAFF. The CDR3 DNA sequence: TGCAGCGTTGGGGGGGGGGATATGAACACTGAAGCTTTCTTT.

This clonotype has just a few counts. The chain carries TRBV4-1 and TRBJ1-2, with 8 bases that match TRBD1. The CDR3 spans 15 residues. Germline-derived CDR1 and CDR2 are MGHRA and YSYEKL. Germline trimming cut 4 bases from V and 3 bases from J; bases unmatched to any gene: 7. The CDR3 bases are TGCGCCAGCAGCCGACTCACAGGGGGTTACTATGGCTACACCTTC. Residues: CASSRLTGGYYGYTF.